This T cell receptor gamma chain emerged from a study of intestinal T cells in coeliac disease. Of note for this clone: Its antigen is unknown.

Nine to ten formalin-fixed paraffin-embedded scrolls, each 5 µm thick, supplied each case's genomic DNA. This CDR3 has 13 amino acids. The J segment lost 3 bases and the V segment lost 12 bases, leaving 10 bases of the junction unmatched. Germline CDR1 and CDR2: GITISATS and ISYDGTV (reference sequence). Study results and limitations: Repeated CDR3 amino acid sequences could not be told from PCR duplicates. Reported leave-one-out accuracy of TRD kmer clustering was 91%. Splitting by age did not yield significant classification despite group age differences.

The TRG library came from about 0.2 ug of biopsy DNA amplified with LymphoTrack primers. TCRdb called clones anew from the multiplex PCR reads with CATT. The table shows about 730 gamma-chain clones, with about 44% occurring only once. The specimen sequenced was a duodenal biopsy. The V gene is TRGV9, the J gene TRGJP1. This TCR was recovered from a human donor with celiac disease. The CDR3 sequence is CALVQATGWFKIF. CDR3 bases: TGTGCCCTTGTCCAGGCCACTGGTTGGTTCAAGATATTT.